These 3 T cell receptor beta chains were all obtained from the same sample, sequenced in a study of T cell changes during pregnancy in multiple sclerosis. This table comes from immunoSEQ multiplex PCR, and its TCRdb copy is limited to in-frame clones, with some not included. Among roughly 40,000 clones listed, 94% were seen once. Sequences were derived from CD4+ T cells from peripheral blood mononuclear cells, sampled after pregnancy. The source of these receptors is a female donor with multiple sclerosis, enrolled in a pregnancy study.

The V call is TRBV30, the J call TRBJ1-3; D is possibly TRBD1 (5 bases). V was trimmed by 4 bases and J by 3 bases, leaving 13 bases between them. The CDR3 covers 14 residues. Per germline, CDR1 GTSNPN and CDR2 SVGIG (reference sequence). The CDR3 protein is CAWTDSSRGNTIYF. In DNA, the CDR3 is TGTGCCTGGACCGACAGTTCTCGTGGAAACACCATATATTTT.

This chain links TRBV19 with TRBJ1-5, with a possible D match to TRBD1 (6 bases). The CDR3 sequence is 17 residues long. Germline loops: CDR1 LNHDA, CDR2 SQIVND (reference sequence). V was trimmed by 3 bases and J by 3 bases, leaving 18 bases between them. CDR3 amino acids: CASSIIPGAGVNQPQHF. DNA of the CDR3: TGTGCCAGTAGTATTATCCCAGGGGCGGGGGTCAATCAGCCCCAGCATTTT.

V gene TRBV5-1 combines with J gene TRBJ2-3, with D perhaps TRBD2 (7 bases). Germline V lookup: CDR1 SGHRS, CDR2 YFSETQ. V gave up 4 bases and J gave up 3 bases, with 15 bases separating them. The CDR3 runs 15 residues. CDR3 protein: CASSPGAGVTDTQYF. CDR3 nucleotide sequence: TGCGCCAGCAGCCCGGGGGCGGGGGTGACAGATACGCAGTATTTT.